Each of the 26 T cell receptor beta chains below was sequenced from the same sample in a study of T cells in Graves' hyperthyroidism and ophthalmopathy. Regions amplified from RNA transcripts were the TCR beta CDR3 regions. HTBI primers were the set used in a first-round RT-PCR of the TCR CDR3. TCRdb analysed the multiplex PCR reads with MiXCR anew, one entry per CDR3 protein. Among about 840,000 distinct CDR3 sequences listed, around 38% were seen once. The sample was blood. These receptors originate from a man between 18 and 35 years old with Graves' hyperthyroidism.

In this sample, this clonotype turned up many times. The V and J genes are TRBV10-1 and TRBJ1-2; 7 bases are a match to TRBD1. The CDR3 totals 13 residues. The germline gives CDR1 WNHNN, CDR2 SYGVQD (reference sequence). This chain's CDR3 is CAEQGGERYGYTF. The CDR3, as DNA: TGCGCTGAACAAGGGGGCGAGCGCTATGGCTACACCTTC.

J is TRBJ1-2 and V is TRBV7-9, with 12 positions matching TRBD1. Germline lookup yields CDR1 SEHNR and CDR2 FQNEAQ (reference sequence). The CDR3 sequence is 16 residues long. V lost 0 bases and J lost 8; bases outside the gene matches: 7. CDR3 region: CASSLAPGQGAEGYTF. The CDR3 nucleotides read TGTGCCAGCAGCTTAGCGCCGGGACAGGGGGCGGAAGGCTACACCTTC.

The chain is built from TRBV7-8 and TRBJ2-5, with 7 bases aligning to TRBD2. This CDR3 contains 15 residues. Germline trimming cut 6 bases from V and 9 bases from J; bases unmatched to any gene: 16. Germline lookup yields CDR1 SGHVS and CDR2 FQNEAQ. In nucleotides, the CDR3 is TGTGCCAGCAGTTGGGGGGGGTCTATTCAGGAGGCCCAGTACTTC. Residues: CASSWGGSIQEAQYF.

This clonotype was found a few times. The chain uses TRBV9 and TRBJ1-4, with TRBD1 matching over 7 bases. There are 15 residues in the CDR3. Germline CDR1 SGDLS, CDR2 YYNGEE. V gave up 3 bases and J gave up 4 bases; unmatched junction bases: 6. CDR3 sequence reads: CASSAWDRDNEKLFF. The CDR3 DNA reads as TGTGCCAGCAGCGCCTGGGACAGAGATAATGAAAAACTGTTTTTT.

The gene calls are TRBV20-1 and TRBJ2-7, with 10 nucleotides matching TRBD2. CDR1 and CDR2 from the germline V gene are DFQATT and SNEGSKA (reference sequence). This CDR3 contains 17 residues. V gave up 7 bases and J gave up 0 bases; unmatched junction bases: 15. As DNA, the CDR3 is TGCAGTGTTCTCAACCCCCCGACTAGCGGGCTCTCCTACGAGCAGTACTTC. It is translated as CSVLNPPTSGLSYEQYF.

This chain joins TRBV7-2 and TRBJ2-7, with D possibly being TRBD1 or TRBD2 (5 bases each). V lost 2 bases and J lost 3, with 14 bases in between. Germline V lookup: CDR1 SGHTA, CDR2 FQGNSA. CDR3 size: 15 residues. This CDR3 is CASSLLSYGGYEQYF. Here the CDR3 DNA reads TGTGCCAGCAGCTTACTCTCTTATGGGGGCTACGAGCAGTACTTC.

This clonotype was observed once. This chain connects TRBV6-7 to TRBJ1-5; D uncertain. TRBV6-7 is assigned to the ORF class and has an uncertain function. Trimming removed 4 bases from V and 5 bases from J, with 12 bases in between. The CDR3 runs to 14 residues. The CDR3 sequence is CASSLSGGDQPQHF. CDR3 bases: TGTGCCAGCAGTTTATCCGGCGGGGATCAGCCCCAGCATTTT.

The V gene is TRBV6-1, the J gene TRBJ1-2; tentative D call: TRBD1 (5 bases). There are 14 residues in the CDR3. CDR1 is MNHNS and CDR2 is SASEGT in the germline V gene. Trimming cost V 6 bases and J 7 bases, with 18 bases left between them. CDR3 loop: CASSFRWGQGGYTF. CDR3 nucleotides: TGTGCCAGCAGCTTTCGGTGGGGCCAGGGTGGCTACACCTTC.

The gene calls are TRBV10-3 and TRBJ1-5, with unresolved D. CDR1 is ENHRY, CDR2 SYGVKD, per germline. The CDR3 runs 14 residues. The CDR3 loop is CGSSYSLGNQPQHF. The CDR3 DNA reads TGTGGCAGCAGTTACTCCCTGGGGAATCAGCCCCAGCATTTT.

This clonotype was seen at least ten times. The V call is TRBV29-1, the J call TRBJ2-5; 7 positions match TRBD1. Germline trimming cut 6 bases from V and 9 bases from J; bases unmatched to any gene: 16. CDR3 length equals 14 residues. CDR1 and CDR2 from the germline V gene are SQVTM and ANQGSEA. DNA for the CDR3: TGCAGCGTCGGGACCGGGACAGCAGAAGTCGCCCAGTACTTC. It codes for CSVGTGTAEVAQYF.

In this sample, this clonotype turned up many times. The chain combines TRBV7-9 with TRBJ2-2; no clear D. The CDR3 loop spans 13 amino acids. Germline CDR1 and CDR2: SEHNR and FQNEAQ (reference sequence). Trimming stripped 8 bases from V and 0 bases from J, with 7 bases between. CDR3 nucleotide sequence: TGTGCCAGCGGACCAGCGAACACCGGGGAGCTGTTTTTT. It specifies CASGPANTGELFF.

This clonotype was detected only once. The rearrangement uses TRBV14 and TRBJ1-1; maybe TRBD1 (6 bases). The CDR3 runs 14 residues. Trimming pared 2 bases from V and 12 bases from J, leaving 19 bases between. Germline V gene sequence: CDR1 SGHDN, CDR2 FVKESK. CDR3 loop: CASSQSGAASRTFF. CDR3 DNA sequence: TGTGCCAGCAGCCAATCGGGGGCAGCCTCAAGGACTTTCTTT.

The chain employs TRBV2 and TRBJ2-5; the D gene is possibly TRBD1 (6 bases). The CDR3 is 13 amino acids. Germline V gives CDR1 SNHLY, CDR2 FYNNEI. V gave up 3 bases and J gave up 9 bases, with 14 bases separating them. This CDR3 reads CASSDRGNQPQYF. The CDR3 DNA reads TGTGCCAGCAGTGACAGGGGCAATCAGCCCCAGTACTTC.

The sample holds many counts of this clonotype. The V call is TRBV29-1, the J call TRBJ2-5, with D perhaps TRBD2 (6 bases). There are 13 residues in the CDR3. The germline CDR1 and CDR2 sequences are SQVTM and ANQGSEA. Trimming cost V 7 bases and J 4 bases, with 16 bases left between them. The CDR3 region is CSAKGGALETQYF. In DNA form, the CDR3 reads TGCAGCGCCAAGGGCGGGGCTTTAGAGACCCAGTACTTC.

This clonotype was picked up many times. V usage is TRBV20-1 and J usage is TRBJ2-5; TRBD1 agrees at 10 bases. Trimming at V came to 3 bases and at J to 2 bases, leaving 6 bases not matched to a gene. This CDR3 is built from 15 residues. Germline lookup yields CDR1 DFQATT and CDR2 SNEGSKA (reference sequence). CDR3 nucleotides: TGCAGTGCTAGGCCCGGGACAGGGGAACAAGAGACCCAGTACTTC. Its translation is CSARPGTGEQETQYF.

The sample holds many counts of this clonotype. The gene calls are TRBV2 and TRBJ2-5; D possibly matches TRBD1 or TRBD2 (5 bases each). Between the trimmed V and J ends, which lost 6 bases and 4 bases, there was a span of 9 bases. The CDR3 loop spans 12 amino acids. CDR1 and CDR2 from the germline V gene are SNHLY and FYNNEI. CDR3 protein: CASSGTLETQYF. CDR3 DNA: TGTGCCAGCAGCGGGACCTTAGAGACCCAGTACTTC.

This clonotype was seen many times. This CDR3 is CASKTGTTEAFF. As DNA, the CDR3 is TGTGCCAGTAAAACAGGGACCACTGAAGCTTTCTTT. The chain is built from TRBV19 and TRBJ1-1; weak D call: TRBD1 (6 bases). The CDR3 consists of 12 residues. Trimming took off 7 bases at V and 4 bases at J, with 10 bases between the two ends. Germline V gives CDR1 LNHDA, CDR2 SQIVND (reference sequence).

This clonotype was observed many times. The CDR3 spells CASSKAGEEKLFF. DNA for the CDR3: TGTGCCAGCAGTAAAGCAGGGGAAGAAAAACTGTTTTTT. The chain combines TRBV7-9 with TRBJ1-4; tentatively, D is TRBD1 (6 bases). Germline-derived CDR1 and CDR2 are SEHNR and FQNEAQ (reference sequence). The CDR3 is 13 residues long. Trimming took off 6 bases at V and 8 bases at J, with 13 bases between the two ends.

This clonotype was observed a few times. This chain uses TRBV5-5 with TRBJ2-5; 12 positions agree with TRBD1. Per the germline V gene, CDR1 is SGHKS and CDR2 is YYEKEE (reference sequence). CDR3 size: 15 residues. With 3 bases clipped from V and 4 bases from J, the junction kept 4 bases outside the gene matches. CDR3 amino acids: CASSYGTGGAETQYF. The CDR3 DNA is TGTGCCAGCAGCTATGGGACAGGGGGCGCAGAGACCCAGTACTTC.

Notes on this clonotype: The junction differs from germline at one of its ends, possibly a read error. This sequence joins TRBV12-3 or TRBV12-4 and TRBJ2-6, with TRBD2 matching 7 bases. This CDR3 region has 13 residues. DNA for the CDR3: TGTGCCAGCAGCCAAGATCTTGGGCGACTAGCTGACTTC. Amino acids: CASSQDLGRLADF.

This clonotype has ten or more counts. This sequence joins TRBV29-1 and TRBJ2-7, with 10 bases lining up with TRBD1. Losses at the gene ends were 7 bases for V and 3 bases for J; bases not matched to a gene: 3. This CDR3 spans 12 amino acids. Germline-derived CDR1 and CDR2 are SQVTM and ANQGSEA. Written as DNA, the CDR3 is TGCAGCGCCGGGACAGGGGACTACGAGCAGTACTTC. Translated, it gives CSAGTGDYEQYF.

The CDR3 loop is CTAPALSTYEQYF. As DNA, the CDR3 is TGCACTGCCCCGGCGCTCTCCACCTACGAGCAGTACTTC. The chain has TRBV20-1 and TRBJ2-7; no clear D. The CDR3 contains 13 residues. Germline CDR1 DFQATT, CDR2 SNEGSKA (reference sequence).

Remarks on this clonotype: A much larger clone lies a single base off, so this may be a read error. V is TRBV10-2 and J is TRBJ2-5; TRBD1 agrees at 8 bases. This CDR3 comprises 15 residues. Trimming removed 6 bases from V and 5 bases from J; junction bases left unmatched: 11. Germline V lookup: CDR1 WSHSY, CDR2 SAAADI. CDR3 amino acids: CASSPGQGPRETQYF. The CDR3 coding sequence is TGCGCCAGCAGCCCAGGACAGGGCCCGAGGGAGACCCAGTACTTC.

The chain is built from TRBV6-5 and TRBJ2-2; TRBD2 agrees at 13 bases. The V and J ends lost 6 bases and 6 bases, in that order; junction bases with no gene match: 4. The CDR3 has 15 amino acids. Germline V gene sequence: CDR1 MNHEY, CDR2 SVGAGI. CDR3 sequence: CASRSTSGGAGELFF. The CDR3 coding sequence is TGTGCCAGCAGGTCTACTAGCGGGGGGGCCGGGGAGCTGTTTTTT.

This clonotype has more than one count but fewer than ten. This may be a read error, as it is one base from a much larger clone. The V gene is TRBV7-8, the J gene TRBJ1-1; 8 bases agree with TRBD1. The V gene's germline CDR1 is SGHVS and CDR2 FQNEAQ. The CDR3 is 16 residues long. The CDR3 nucleotides are TGTGCCAGCAGCTTCCCCACGACAGGGGTCGAGACTGAAGTTTTCTTT. This codes for CASSFPTTGVETEVFF.

The chain joins TRBV7-6 to TRBJ1-5; D is unclear. CDR1 and CDR2 from the germline V gene are SGHVS and FNYEAQ. This CDR3 is built from 19 residues. Trimming stripped 5 bases from V and 2 bases from J, with 25 bases between. The CDR3 region has the DNA TGTGCCAGCAGCCAAGAGGGAGGGTTGGATTTTAGGGGCAATCAGCCCCAGCATTTT. It is translated as CASSQEGGLDFRGNQPQHF.